The 30 T cell receptor beta chains in this list originate from one sample, sequenced in a study of blood T cells in healthy people across ages. Sample-barcoded 5' priming and a J-beta primer mix drove a second PCR of 7 to 11 cycles. In TCRdb, the 5' RACE reads were re-called with MiXCR into one record per CDR3 protein. The top ten hold 18% of the sample, which has about 1 million distinct CDR3 sequences, over 35% seen once. The sample was blood. Receptors originate from a woman aged 55-75 years in good health.

V and J are TRBV29-1 and TRBJ2-1; 8 bases fit TRBD2. The V and J ends lost 6 bases and 10 bases, in that order; junction bases with no gene match: 17. Germline values: CDR1 SQVTM, CDR2 ANQGSEA. This CDR3 is 15 amino acids long. The CDR3, as DNA: TGCAGCGTCGTAGGGCACGGGAGGGCCTTGGGCGAGCAGTTCTTC. Encoded protein: CSVVGHGRALGEQFF.

The chain joins TRBV5-6 to TRBJ2-7; D may be TRBD2 (5 bases). Deletions cut 3 bases from V and 7 bases from J, with 23 bases between. The CDR3 is 16 amino acids. The germline V gene encodes CDR1 SGHDT and CDR2 YYEEEE. CDR3 sequence (DNA): TGTGCCAGCAGCTATTTTGCGGGTGCTGGTAGTGGGGAGCAGTACTTC. This translates into CASSYFAGAGSGEQYF.

This CDR3 is CASSLSGRAFYEQYF. CDR3 bases: TGTGCCAGCAGCCTTAGCGGGAGGGCCTTTTATGAGCAGTACTTC. The rearrangement joins TRBV3-1 to TRBJ2-5, with 11 bases identical to TRBD2. CDR1 and CDR2 from the germline V gene are LGHDT and YNNKEL (reference sequence). With V trimmed by 4 bases and J by 11 bases, 12 bases remained unmatched. The CDR3 runs to 15 residues.

This clonotype was picked up a small number of times. The gene calls are TRBV3-1 and TRBJ2-7; TRBD2 matches 7 bases. CDR3 size: 17 residues. The germline V gene has CDR1 LGHDT and CDR2 YNNKEL (reference sequence). Trimming cost V 1 base and J 2 bases; bases outside gene matches: 11. Here the CDR3 reads CASSQVAGLLETYEQYF. In DNA form, the CDR3 reads TGTGCCAGCAGCCAAGTAGCGGGTCTGCTGGAAACCTACGAGCAGTACTTC.

The genes are TRBV24-1 and TRBJ2-1; 13 positions agree with TRBD2. With 5 bases clipped from V and 7 bases from J, the junction kept 10 bases outside the gene matches. The CDR3 contains 17 residues. Per germline, CDR1 KGHDR and CDR2 SFDVKD. The CDR3 region is CATSGRETSGRSNEQFF. In DNA, the CDR3 is TGTGCCACCAGTGGGCGGGAGACTAGCGGGAGGAGTAATGAGCAGTTCTTC.

In this sample, this clonotype turned up a few times. V and J are TRBV29-1 and TRBJ2-1, with 10 bases matching TRBD2. Unmatched junction bases numbered 6, after V lost 5 bases and J lost 8 bases. Germline CDR1 is SQVTM and CDR2 is ANQGSEA. This CDR3 region has 13 residues. This CDR3 reads CSVLAGATHEQFF. CDR3 nucleotides: TGCAGCGTTCTAGCGGGAGCTACCCATGAGCAGTTCTTC.

This clonotype was recorded once. The chain employs TRBV5-5 and TRBJ2-1; 12 nucleotides agree with TRBD2. From germline, CDR1 is SGHKS and CDR2 YYEKEE (reference sequence). Trimming at V came to 2 bases and at J to 9 bases, leaving 12 bases not matched to a gene. There are 17 residues in the CDR3. CDR3: CASSFGLAGGSIGEQFF. The CDR3 nucleotides are TGTGCCAGCAGCTTTGGGCTAGCGGGGGGGTCTATTGGTGAGCAGTTCTTC.

This chain uses TRBV7-3 with TRBJ2-7, with D tentatively TRBD2 (6 bases). V lost 5 bases, J lost 7 bases, and 15 bases lay in between. CDR1 SGHTA and CDR2 FQGTGA come from the germline V gene. CDR3 length equals 13 residues. The CDR3 DNA follows: TGTGCCAGCAGCGTCTCAGGGAGGAGGGAGCAGTACTTC. Amino acid sequence: CASSVSGRREQYF.

As DNA, the CDR3 is TGTGCCAGCAGCCCCCGGGACTTCCAAGAGACCCAGTACTTC. Its protein product is CASSPRDFQETQYF. The V and J genes are TRBV28 and TRBJ2-5, with a possible D match to TRBD2 (6 bases). V shed 6 bases and J shed 1 base, with 12 bases lying between them. Germline CDR1 is MDHEN and CDR2 is SYDVKM. This CDR3 spans 14 amino acids. Complete variable domain (other parts from reference TRBV28 and TRBJ2-5): DVKVTQSSRYLVKRTGEKVFLECVQDMDHENMFWYRQDPGLGLRLIYFSYDVKMKEKGDIPEGYSVSREKKERFSLILESASTNQTSMYLCASSPRDFQETQYFGPGTRLLVL.

About this clonotype itself: A much more abundant neighbour one base away suggests this may be a read error. The rearrangement links TRBV10-3 to TRBJ2-5; no definite D call. The CDR3 extends over 12 amino acids. From germline, CDR1 is ENHRY and CDR2 SYGVKD. CDR3 protein: CAIGESRETQYF. The DNA for the CDR3 is TGTGCCATCGGTGAGTCGAGGGAGACCCAGTACTTC.

This clonotype has just a few counts. The V call is TRBV6-1, the J call TRBJ2-7; maybe TRBD2 (6 bases). CDR3 length: 15 amino acids. V was trimmed by 1 base and J by 0 bases, leaving 10 bases between them. CDR1 and CDR2 (germline): MNHNS, SASEGT. As DNA, the CDR3 is TGTGCCAGCAGTGAAGGACTAGGACTCTCCTACGAGCAGTACTTC. It yields the protein CASSEGLGLSYEQYF.

The V gene is TRBV28, the J gene TRBJ2-3; 8 positions match TRBD2. Germline loops: CDR1 MDHEN, CDR2 SYDVKM. This CDR3 has 14 amino acids. V lost 4 bases to trimming and J lost 10 bases; unmatched junction nucleotides: 10. CDR3 residues: CASSSGTRGVAQYF. The CDR3 bases are TGTGCCAGCAGTTCCGGGACTAGGGGGGTCGCGCAGTATTTT. The whole variable domain, remainder taken from reference TRBV28 and TRBJ2-3, is DVKVTQSSRYLVKRTGEKVFLECVQDMDHENMFWYRQDPGLGLRLIYFSYDVKMKEKGDIPEGYSVSREKKERFSLILESASTNQTSMYLCASSSGTRGVAQYFGPGTRLTVL.

This chain joins TRBV20-1 and TRBJ1-6; D is perhaps TRBD1 (6 bases). The CDR3 covers 13 residues. V was trimmed by 6 bases and J by 8 bases, leaving 14 bases between them. Germline V gene sequence: CDR1 DFQATT, CDR2 SNEGSKA (reference sequence). In DNA form, the CDR3 reads TGCAGTGCCTCTTTTAGGGGGGATTCACCCCTCCACTTT. It specifies CSASFRGDSPLHF.

V is TRBV5-5 and J is TRBJ2-7; 7 positions match TRBD1. Germline CDR1 and CDR2: SGHKS and YYEKEE (reference sequence). The CDR3 totals 15 residues. V lost 3 bases to trimming and J lost 6 bases; unmatched junction nucleotides: 12. CDR3 sequence: CASSSSGDSTCEQYF. CDR3 DNA sequence: TGTGCCAGCAGCTCCAGTGGGGACAGTACCTGCGAGCAGTACTTC.

This clonotype has just a few counts. The chain joins TRBV5-1 to TRBJ2-3, with 12 bases lining up with TRBD2. V lost 4 bases and J lost 2; bases outside the gene matches: 26. Germline V gene sequence: CDR1 SGHRS, CDR2 YFSETQ. The CDR3 runs 23 residues. CDR3 residues: CASSPAFGVPRGLAGQNTDTQYF. DNA for the CDR3: TGCGCCAGCAGCCCCGCCTTTGGCGTGCCGCGAGGACTAGCGGGGCAAAACACAGATACGCAGTATTTT.

CDR3 in amino acids: CASSFRPPGQFF. CDR3 nucleotide sequence: TGTGCCAGCAGCTTCCGACCTCCTGGGCAGTTCTTC. The V and J genes are TRBV7-9 and TRBJ2-1; D remains unclear. The V gene lost 3 bases and the J gene lost 12 bases, with 12 bases spanning the gap. Germline V lookup: CDR1 SEHNR, CDR2 FQNEAQ (reference sequence). This CDR3 is built from 12 residues.

The sample holds one count of this clonotype. A much larger clone lies one base from this, so it may be a read error. This chain uses TRBV6-2 or TRBV6-3 with TRBJ2-7, with D possibly matching TRBD2 (5 bases). Germline V lookup: CDR1 MNHEY, CDR2 SVGEGT. CDR3 size: 15 residues. Trimming took 3 bases from V and 5 from J, leaving 17 bases between them. CDR3: CASSYRSGGTHEQYF. The CDR3 nucleotides are TGTGCCAGCAGTTATAGGTCCGGAGGTACCCACGAGCAGTACTTC.

The chain has TRBV27 and TRBJ2-7, with D perhaps TRBD1 (6 bases). Trimming took 2 bases from V and 3 from J, leaving 11 bases between them. This CDR3 is built from 14 residues. Germline CDR1 reads MNHEY; CDR2 reads SMNVEV (reference sequence). CDR3 bases: TGTGCCAGCAGTTTAGACAGGAACCGCTACGAGCAGTACTTC. Encoded protein: CASSLDRNRYEQYF.

The V and J genes are TRBV2 and TRBJ2-3, with D maybe TRBD1 (6 bases). CDR3 length equals 15 residues. Trimming cost V 8 bases and J 2 bases, with 17 bases left between them. Looked up from germline, CDR1 is SNHLY and CDR2 is FYNNEI. The DNA of the CDR3 is TGTGCCAGCCGCAGGGGCGGGTCCTTCACAGATACGCAGTATTTT. This codes for CASRRGGSFTDTQYF.

This clonotype appeared a few times. The J gene is TRBJ2-7, the V gene TRBV27; TRBD2 matches 10 bases. Germline CDR1 is MNHEY and CDR2 is SMNVEV (reference sequence). The CDR3 covers 15 residues. The junction had 10 bases not matched to a gene; V was cut back by 7 bases and J by 4 bases. This CDR3 reads CASTLSGRTSYEQYF. The CDR3 nucleotides are TGTGCCAGCACCCTTAGCGGGAGGACCTCTTACGAGCAGTACTTC.

The rearrangement links TRBV20-1 to TRBJ2-7, with D perhaps TRBD2 (5 bases). V lost 4 bases, J lost 7 bases, and 11 bases lay in between. CDR3 length: 11 amino acids. The germline gives CDR1 DFQATT, CDR2 SNEGSKA (reference sequence). CDR3: CSAMEVGEQYF. CDR3 nucleotides: TGCAGTGCTATGGAGGTGGGAGAGCAGTACTTC.

The chain joins TRBV14 to TRBJ2-1; D remains unclear. V lost 1 base to trimming and J lost 8 bases, with 9 bases between them. Per germline, CDR1 SGHDN and CDR2 FVKESK. This CDR3 has 13 residues. The chain's CDR3 is CASSQGPRDEQFF. For the CDR3, the DNA is TGTGCCAGCAGCCAAGGCCCCCGGGATGAGCAGTTCTTC.

This clonotype was observed a handful of times. V and J are TRBV28 and TRBJ2-1, with 9 bases fitting TRBD1. Germline CDR1 MDHEN, CDR2 SYDVKM. CDR3 length equals 16 residues. The V gene end was trimmed by 4 bases and the J gene end by 4 bases; junction bases not matched to a gene: 8. DNA for the CDR3: TGTGCCAGCAGTTCAATGGGACAGGGAAGATACAATGAGCAGTTCTTC. The encoded protein is CASSSMGQGRYNEQFF.

The chain combines TRBV6-2 or TRBV6-3 with TRBJ2-4; D is perhaps TRBD2 (6 bases). The germline V and J ends were trimmed by 2 bases and 15 bases, with 14 bases remaining between them. CDR3 length: 12 amino acids. Germline V gene data show CDR1 as MNHEY and CDR2 as SVGEGT. CDR3 sequence reads: CASSYPTLAPYF. The DNA for the CDR3 is TGTGCCAGCAGTTACCCTACTCTAGCGCCGTACTTC.

The rearrangement links TRBV7-9 to TRBJ2-7; TRBD1 matches at 9 bases. Germline-derived CDR1 and CDR2 are SEHNR and FQNEAQ (reference sequence). The CDR3 spans 14 residues. After removal of 7 bases from V and 2 bases from J, the junction contained 6 bases not matched to a gene. The CDR3, as DNA: TGTGCCAGCACGCCACAGGGGGCAGCCTACGAGCAGTACTTC. Translating gives CASTPQGAAYEQYF.

This clonotype was recorded many times. The chain uses TRBV29-1 and TRBJ2-3, with D tentatively TRBD1 (6 bases). Germline V lookup: CDR1 SQVTM, CDR2 ANQGSEA. V was pared by 1 base and J by 3 bases, with 14 bases between. The length of the CDR3 is 15 residues. The chain's CDR3 is CSVEAARGGTDTQYF. The DNA for the CDR3 is TGCAGCGTTGAAGCGGCGCGAGGGGGTACAGATACGCAGTATTTT.

This clonotype has only a few counts. The chain is built from TRBV29-1 and TRBJ2-3; 7 bases match TRBD2. The length of the CDR3 is 18 residues. Germline-derived CDR1 and CDR2 are SQVTM and ANQGSEA. The V segment lost 6 bases and the J segment 4 bases; nucleotides outside the gene matches: 22. This CDR3 reads CSVVGSRLGSGGSDTQYF. As DNA, the CDR3 is TGCAGCGTAGTGGGCAGCCGTTTAGGGTCGGGAGGATCAGATACGCAGTATTTT.

The chain combines TRBV30 with TRBJ2-1; D unresolved. The V end was cut by 4 bases, the J end by 7 bases, with 14 bases between. CDR1 is GTSNPN and CDR2 is SVGIG in the germline V gene (reference sequence). The CDR3 loop spans 13 amino acids. For the CDR3, the DNA is TGTGCCTGGATCTCCACCCCTATTAATGAGCAGTTCTTC. This sequence encodes CAWISTPINEQFF. The variable domain in full, completed from reference TRBV30 and TRBJ2-1, reads SQTIHQWPATLVQPVGSPLSLECTVEGTSNPNLYWYRQAAGRGLQLLFYSVGIGQISSEVPQNLSASRPQDRQFILSSKKLLLSDSGFYLCAWISTPINEQFFGPGTRLTVL.

This clonotype was picked up many times. V usage is TRBV7-2 and J usage is TRBJ2-5, with TRBD2 matching over 9 bases. The CDR3 has 13 residues. Germline values: CDR1 SGHTA, CDR2 FQGNSA. V lost 6 bases and J lost 4; bases outside the gene matches: 3. CDR3 bases: TGTGCCAGCAGTTTACTAGCGGGAGAGACCCAGTACTTC. Translated: CASSLLAGETQYF.

The V and J genes are TRBV5-1 and TRBJ2-1, with 8 bases fitting TRBD1. J lost 4 bases, V lost 4 bases, and 7 bases had no gene match. This CDR3 is built from 15 residues. Germline V gene sequence: CDR1 SGHRS, CDR2 YFSETQ. CDR3 in amino acids: CASSLDRVPYNEQFF. CDR3 nucleotides: TGCGCCAGCAGCCTGGACAGGGTCCCTTACAATGAGCAGTTCTTC.